Described below is a single TCR beta chain sequence and its context. Per the original methods: Estimated nucleated cell counts came from reference gene primer amplification. Libraries were prepared by immunoSEQ multiplex PCR; TCRdb keeps only in-frame clonotypes and omits some of them. V and J calls and clone size come straight from that table; D and trimming were deduced from the DNA. The sample includes 100,000 to 150,000 clones, more than 75% of them seen just once. The entry originates in a study of blood T cell repertoires in COVID-19. This receptor was identified in a human donor in a cohort sampled during active COVID-19. What was sequenced was peripheral blood.

CDR3 amino acids: CATSRSGTGTEKLFF. The DNA of the CDR3 is TGTGCCACCAGCAGGTCCGGGACAGGTACCGAAAAACTGTTTTTT. This chain joins TRBV15 and TRBJ1-4; 8 bases are a match to TRBD1. CDR1 and CDR2 from the germline V gene are LNHNV and YYDKDF (reference sequence). J gave up 8 bases and V 3 bases, and 8 bases lay outside the gene matches. This CDR3 comprises 15 residues. Supplemented by reference TRBV15 and TRBJ1-4, the full variable domain reads DAMVIQNPRYQVTQFGKPVTLSCSQTLNHNVMYWYQQKSSQAPKLLFHYYDKDFNNEADTPDNFQSRRPNTSFCFLDIRSPGLGDTAMYLCATSRSGTGTEKLFFGSGTQLSVL.